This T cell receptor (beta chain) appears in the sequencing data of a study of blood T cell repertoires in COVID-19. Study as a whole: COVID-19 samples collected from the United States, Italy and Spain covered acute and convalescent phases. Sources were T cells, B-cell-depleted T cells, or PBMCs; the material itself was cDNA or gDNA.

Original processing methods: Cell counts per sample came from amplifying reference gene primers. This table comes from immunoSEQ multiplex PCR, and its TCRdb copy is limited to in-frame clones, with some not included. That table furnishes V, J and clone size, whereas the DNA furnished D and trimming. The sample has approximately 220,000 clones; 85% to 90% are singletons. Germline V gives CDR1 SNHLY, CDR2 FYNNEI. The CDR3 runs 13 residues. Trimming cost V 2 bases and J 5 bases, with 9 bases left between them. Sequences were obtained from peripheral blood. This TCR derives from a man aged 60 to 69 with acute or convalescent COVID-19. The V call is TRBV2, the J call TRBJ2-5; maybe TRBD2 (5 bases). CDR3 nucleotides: TGTGCCAGCAGTGAATCCAGGACTGAGACCCAGTACTTC. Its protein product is CASSESRTETQYF.